This T cell receptor (beta chain) was found in a study of cytomegalovirus exposure and HLA in healthy donors. Use of 60 Vbeta and 13 Jbeta primers characterized the PCR. This table comes from immunoSEQ multiplex PCR, and its TCRdb copy is limited to in-frame clones, with some not included. The data hold about 170,000 clones, with 79% observed a single time. Per the germline V gene, CDR1 is MGHRA and CDR2 is YSYEKL. CDR3 length equals 16 residues. V was pared by 7 bases and J by 8 bases, with 17 bases of the junction left unmatched. Note on this clone: Its specificity is not known.

Study results and caveats: Later analysis suggested links between common viral pathogens and several top significant clusters.

Specimen: PBMCs. This receptor was identified in a woman aged 50 to 60 in good health and CMV-seronegative. This chain uses TRBV4-1 with TRBJ2-3; 8 bases agree with TRBD2. The CDR3 DNA sequence: TGCGCCAGCACCCTCGGGATAGCGGGGCCCCCAGGTACGCAGTATTTT. Translating gives CASTLGIAGPPGTQYF.